This passage covers 29 T cell receptor beta chains from one sample sequenced in a study of cytomegalovirus exposure and HLA in healthy donors. PCR was performed using 60 Vbeta and 13 Jbeta primers. Clones were sequenced by immunoSEQ multiplex PCR, and TCRdb holds only the in-frame ones, with some missing. The sample lists under 150,000 clones, around 77% occurring once. The sequenced material came from PBMCs. These receptors were collected from a man in his fifties or sixties in good health and CMV-seronegative.

This clone has a handful of counts. The chain combines TRBV7-3 with TRBJ2-1; D is possibly TRBD2 (6 bases). CDR1 SGHTA and CDR2 FQGTGA come from the germline V gene. The CDR3 extends over 15 amino acids. Trimming removed 4 bases from V and 8 bases from J, with 18 bases in between. CDR3: CASSSLGAGGDEQFF. The CDR3 coding sequence is TGTGCCAGCAGCTCTCTAGGGGCGGGCGGGGATGAGCAGTTCTTC.

In its sample, this clone was seen a few times. The V call is TRBV10-1, the J call TRBJ2-3; TRBD2 aligns across 8 bases. Germline V CDR1 and CDR2: WNHNN, SYGVQD (reference sequence). V was pared by 5 bases and J by 1 base, with 11 bases of the junction left unmatched. The CDR3 is made up of 17 amino acids. The CDR3 sequence is CASSSREGLSGTDTQYF. CDR3 bases: TGCGCCAGCAGTTCCCGGGAGGGCCTCAGTGGCACAGATACGCAGTATTTT.

This clone occurred a few times. The chain links TRBV7-2 to TRBJ2-1; D unclear. The CDR3 consists of 12 residues. V lost 5 bases and J lost 6, with 8 bases in between. Germline V lookup: CDR1 SGHTA, CDR2 FQGNSA. DNA of the CDR3: TGTGCCAGCAGCCCCGACTTCAATGAGCAGTTCTTC. Translation: CASSPDFNEQFF.

This clone was counted between two and nine times. The chain links TRBV5-1 to TRBJ1-4; no firm D call. In germline, CDR1 is SGHRS, CDR2 YFSETQ. V shed 1 base and J shed 4 bases, with 5 bases lying between them. The CDR3 loop spans 13 amino acids. This chain's CDR3 is CASSLRVNEKLFF. The CDR3 DNA sequence: TGCGCCAGCAGCTTGCGTGTTAATGAAAAACTGTTTTTT.

J is TRBJ1-3 and V is TRBV2; the D is unclear. Trimming stripped 6 bases from V and 0 bases from J, with 9 bases between. The germline CDR1 and CDR2 sequences are SNHLY and FYNNEI. The CDR3 is 14 residues long. The CDR3 loop reads CASRQRVSGNTIYF. In DNA form, the CDR3 reads TGTGCCAGCAGGCAGCGGGTCTCTGGAAACACCATATATTTT.

This clone came up a few times. CDR3 DNA sequence: TGCAGCGTTGGTCCGGGAGGTAGCTCCTACAATGAGCAGTTCTTC. Amino acids: CSVGPGGSSYNEQFF. V is TRBV29-1 and J is TRBJ2-1, with 7 bases that match TRBD2. V trimming: 4 bases; J trimming: 0 bases; junction bases outside the gene matches: 6. The germline CDR1 and CDR2 sequences are SQVTM and ANQGSEA. This CDR3 region has 15 residues.

This chain joins TRBV5-5 and TRBJ2-2; TRBD2 matches at 8 bases. The J segment lost 3 bases and the V segment lost 4 bases, leaving 11 bases of the junction unmatched. Per germline, CDR1 SGHKS and CDR2 YYEKEE (reference sequence). This CDR3 spans 17 amino acids. CDR3 protein: CASSTVPGRADTGELFF. The CDR3 bases are TGTGCCAGCAGCACTGTGCCCGGGAGGGCCGACACCGGGGAGCTGTTTTTT.

The rearrangement joins TRBV11-2 to TRBJ2-3; D is unclear. This CDR3 is built from 15 residues. CDR1 SGHAT and CDR2 FQNNGV come from the germline V gene. V lost 0 bases and J lost 1, with 8 bases in between. CDR3: CASSLDRLGTDTQYF. CDR3 coding DNA: TGTGCCAGCAGCTTAGATCGCCTAGGCACAGATACGCAGTATTTT.

This chain uses TRBV6-6 with TRBJ2-3; 7 bases align to TRBD1. Trimming at V came to 2 bases and at J to 1 base, leaving 6 bases not matched to a gene. This CDR3 has 16 residues. The germline gives CDR1 MNHNY, CDR2 SVGAGI (reference sequence). The DNA of the CDR3 is TGTGCCAGCAGTTACCCCGGGACAGAGGGCACAGATACGCAGTATTTT. Protein: CASSYPGTEGTDTQYF.

J is TRBJ2-7 and V is TRBV6-5, with a tentative D call TRBD1 (6 bases). Germline CDR1 is MNHEY and CDR2 is SVGAGI. CDR3 size: 14 residues. Trimming took off 6 bases at V and 6 bases at J, with 18 bases between the two ends. CDR3 DNA: TGTGCCAGCAGATCCGGGACATATACTTCCGAGCAGTACTTC. This encodes CASRSGTYTSEQYF.

V usage is TRBV28 and J usage is TRBJ1-5, with 7 positions matching TRBD1. Germline V gene sequence: CDR1 MDHEN, CDR2 SYDVKM. The length of the CDR3 is 13 residues. The CDR3 DNA follows: TGTGCGGGACGAGGGGGCGGCAATCAGCCCCAGCATTTT. Protein: CAGRGGGNQPQHF.

The V and J genes are TRBV7-9 and TRBJ2-2, with TRBD2 matching over 9 bases. There are 16 residues in the CDR3. Germline lookup yields CDR1 SEHNR and CDR2 FQNEAQ (reference sequence). After removal of 5 bases from V and 2 bases from J, the junction contained 6 bases not matched to a gene. Here the CDR3 DNA reads TGTGCCAGCAGCGGCAGCGGGAGGATAAACACCGGGGAGCTGTTTTTT. Translating gives CASSGSGRINTGELFF. The complete variable domain, with remaining parts taken from reference TRBV7-9 and TRBJ2-2, reads DTGVSQNPRHKITKRGQNVTFRCDPISEHNRLYWYRQTLGQGPEFLTYFQNEAQLEKSRLLSDRFSAERPKGSFSTLEIQRTEQGDSAMYLCASSGSGRINTGELFFGEGSRLTVL.

The V gene is TRBV19, the J gene TRBJ2-7, with 7 bases lining up with TRBD2. The CDR3 is 14 residues long. CDR1 LNHDA and CDR2 SQIVND come from the germline V gene (reference sequence). V shed 5 bases and J 0 bases; nucleotides not matched to a gene: 4. In nucleotides, the CDR3 is TGTGCCAGTAGTGTTGCTAGCGGCTCCTACGAGCAGTACTTC. It specifies CASSVASGSYEQYF.

The rearrangement uses TRBV19 and TRBJ2-1; 10 nucleotides align to TRBD2. The V and J ends lost 6 bases and 3 bases, in that order; junction bases with no gene match: 8. The CDR3 totals 16 residues. Germline CDR1 LNHDA, CDR2 SQIVND (reference sequence). CDR3: CASRGLWTSGYNEQFF. CDR3 DNA: TGTGCCAGTAGGGGCCTTTGGACTAGCGGCTACAATGAGCAGTTCTTC.

The chain joins TRBV4-2 to TRBJ1-3, with a tentative D call TRBD1 (5 bases). From germline, CDR1 is LGHNA and CDR2 YNFKEQ. Deletions cut 1 base from V and 8 bases from J, with 9 bases between. The CDR3 covers 13 residues. The CDR3 loop is CASSQVGGDTIYF. As DNA, the CDR3 is TGTGCCAGCAGCCAAGTGGGGGGTGACACCATATATTTT.

The V and J genes are TRBV4-1 and TRBJ2-3; no clear D. Trimming took 0 bases from V and 10 from J, leaving 17 bases between them. Germline V gene data show CDR1 as MGHRA and CDR2 as YSYEKL. The CDR3 runs 15 residues. CDR3: CASSQDGSTVGSQYF. CDR3 coding DNA: TGCGCCAGCAGCCAAGACGGGTCGACGGTTGGATCGCAGTATTTT.

This clone was observed a few times. The chain uses TRBV7-9 and TRBJ1-5; D is possibly TRBD1 (6 bases). The germline V and J ends were trimmed by 3 bases and 0 bases, with 18 bases remaining between them. This CDR3 spans 18 amino acids. CDR1 SEHNR and CDR2 FQNEAQ come from the germline V gene (reference sequence). The CDR3 loop is CASSFSPQGIDSNQPQHF. The CDR3 bases are TGTGCCAGCAGCTTTAGTCCCCAGGGGATAGATAGCAATCAGCCCCAGCATTTT.

The chain is built from TRBV6-5 and TRBJ1-2; D call uncertain. This CDR3 has 12 residues. Germline-derived CDR1 and CDR2 are MNHEY and SVGAGI. Trimming pared 4 bases from V and 3 bases from J, leaving 6 bases between. DNA for the CDR3: TGTGCCAGCAGTTCTATTGACTATGGCTACACCTTC. Translation: CASSSIDYGYTF.

The chain recombines TRBV2 with TRBJ2-3; 10 bases line up with TRBD2. Per the germline V gene, CDR1 is SNHLY and CDR2 is FYNNEI. This CDR3 contains 15 residues. J was trimmed by 3 bases and V by 6 bases; bases with no gene match: 6. CDR3 region: CASSEREGRTDTQYF. The DNA of the CDR3 is TGTGCCAGCAGCGAGCGGGAGGGTAGGACAGATACGCAGTATTTT.

This chain connects TRBV28 to TRBJ2-2, with TRBD1 identical over 10 bases. J lost 7 bases, V lost 2 bases, and 7 bases had no gene match. Germline-derived CDR1 and CDR2 are MDHEN and SYDVKM. The CDR3 sequence is 16 residues long. The CDR3 DNA sequence: TGTGCCAGCAGTTTAACGGGACAGGGGATCATCGGGGAGCTGTTTTTT. This gives the protein CASSLTGQGIIGELFF.

This clone was found a few times. The V call is TRBV18, the J call TRBJ2-7; 13 bases map to TRBD2. The V gene's germline CDR1 is KGHSH and CDR2 LQKENI. V shed 5 bases, J shed 3 bases, and the junction held 4 bases outside the gene matches. The length of the CDR3 is 15 residues. CDR3 region: CASSAWTSGSYEQYF. The DNA for the CDR3 is TGTGCCAGCTCAGCCTGGACTAGCGGGAGCTACGAGCAGTACTTC.

This chain connects TRBV7-3 to TRBJ2-3; tentatively, D is TRBD1 (6 bases). The V gene lost 4 bases and the J gene lost 3 bases, with 11 bases spanning the gap. The length of the CDR3 is 14 residues. Germline CDR1 is SGHTA and CDR2 is FQGTGA. CDR3 in amino acids: CASSSQGTTDTQYF. In DNA form, the CDR3 reads TGTGCCAGCAGCTCACAGGGAACAACAGATACGCAGTATTTT.

This CDR3 reads CASSSAAIEKLFF. CDR3 nucleotide sequence: TGTGCCAGCAGTTCCGCGGCGATTGAAAAACTGTTTTTT. The V and J genes are TRBV28 and TRBJ1-4; D is unclear. The CDR3 consists of 13 residues. V dropped 4 bases and J dropped 7 bases, with 10 bases sitting between them. The V gene's germline CDR1 is MDHEN and CDR2 SYDVKM. The variable domain in full, completed from reference TRBV28 and TRBJ1-4, reads DVKVTQSSRYLVKRTGEKVFLECVQDMDHENMFWYRQDPGLGLRLIYFSYDVKMKEKGDIPEGYSVSREKKERFSLILESASTNQTSMYLCASSSAAIEKLFFGSGTQLSVL.

This clone was seen once. The same CDR3 is also encoded by other DNA sequences in this sample. The rearrangement uses TRBV27 and TRBJ1-5; TRBD1 is a possible D gene (5 bases). Germline-derived CDR1 and CDR2 are MNHEY and SMNVEV (reference sequence). The CDR3 has 14 amino acids. Trimming took off 2 bases at V and 4 bases at J, with 9 bases between the two ends. CDR3 residues: CASSLRSGNQPQHF. As DNA, the CDR3 is TGTGCCAGCAGTTTAAGGTCAGGGAATCAGCCCCAGCATTTT.

The chain links TRBV7-8 to TRBJ2-2; D is unresolved. Trimming shortened V by 3 bases and J by 7 bases, and 9 bases separated the two germline ends. The CDR3 consists of 13 residues. Germline V lookup: CDR1 SGHVS, CDR2 FQNEAQ. CDR3 sequence (DNA): TGTGCCAGCAGCTTGATGTCGGGCGGGGAGCTGTTTTTT. Translated, it gives CASSLMSGGELFF.

The chain employs TRBV28 and TRBJ2-3; 7 positions match TRBD2. The CDR3 runs to 15 residues. Germline V gene data show CDR1 as MDHEN and CDR2 as SYDVKM. After removal of 3 bases from V and 0 bases from J, the junction contained 3 bases not matched to a gene. The CDR3 protein is CASSFGGISTDTQYF. The CDR3 nucleotides are TGTGCCAGCAGTTTCGGGGGGATCAGCACAGATACGCAGTATTTT. The whole variable domain, filled in from reference TRBV28 and TRBJ2-3, reads DVKVTQSSRYLVKRTGEKVFLECVQDMDHENMFWYRQDPGLGLRLIYFSYDVKMKEKGDIPEGYSVSREKKERFSLILESASTNQTSMYLCASSFGGISTDTQYFGPGTRLTVL.

The sample holds one count of this clone. The chain recombines TRBV30 with TRBJ2-3; perhaps TRBD2 as D (6 bases). V was trimmed by 2 bases and J by 6 bases, leaving 9 bases between them. Germline values: CDR1 GTSNPN, CDR2 SVGIG (reference sequence). The CDR3 consists of 12 residues. CDR3 bases: TGTGCCTGGAGTTTGGGGGGTGATACGCAGTATTTT. As protein: CAWSLGGDTQYF.

The count of this clone is one. The chain is built from TRBV19 and TRBJ2-5, with 9 bases lining up with TRBD2. J gave up 2 bases and V 5 bases, and 12 bases lay outside the gene matches. CDR3 length equals 17 residues. In germline, CDR1 is LNHDA, CDR2 SQIVND (reference sequence). CDR3 DNA sequence: TGTGCCAGTAGTGCGCTGTGGCGGGAGGGTCCACAAGAGACCCAGTACTTC. Its translation: CASSALWREGPQETQYF.

The chain joins TRBV10-3 to TRBJ2-5, with D possibly being TRBD2 (6 bases). The V gene's germline CDR1 is ENHRY and CDR2 SYGVKD. V lost 1 base, J lost 1 base, and 10 bases lay in between. The CDR3 covers 15 residues. CDR3 in DNA: TGTGCCATCAGTGAGTTGCGGGGAGTCCAAGAGACCCAGTACTTC. It is translated as CAISELRGVQETQYF.